Given below is one T cell receptor beta chain in context. This entry belongs to a study of T cell responses to AZD1222 COVID-19 vaccine. Data came from immunoSEQ multiplex PCR; TCRdb stores just in-frame clones and leaves some out. The table includes 90,000 to 120,000 clones, about 94% detected once. Germline CDR1 is MGHDK and CDR2 is SYGVNS. The CDR3 totals 17 residues. V was trimmed by 6 bases and J by 9 bases, leaving 28 bases between them. Sequenced here: peripheral blood, sampled on day 0 of AZD1222 vaccination. This clonotype was sampled from an adult in good health. The chain employs TRBV25-1 and TRBJ2-3; no clear D gene. CDR3 residues: CASSTAALTDWGLTQYF. The CDR3, as DNA: TGTGCCAGCAGCACTGCAGCCCTGACTGACTGGGGTTTGACGCAGTATTTT.